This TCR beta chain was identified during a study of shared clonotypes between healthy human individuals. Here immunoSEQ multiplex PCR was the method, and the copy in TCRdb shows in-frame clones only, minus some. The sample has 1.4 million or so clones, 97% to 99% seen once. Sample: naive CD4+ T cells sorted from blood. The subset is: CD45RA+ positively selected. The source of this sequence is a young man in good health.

The CDR3 spells CATSRDFRLAGYNEQFF. CDR3 nucleotide sequence: TGTGCCACCAGCAGAGATTTTCGACTAGCGGGCTACAATGAGCAGTTCTTC. The J gene is TRBJ2-1, the V gene TRBV15; 10 bases are shared with TRBD2. V lost 0 bases, J lost 3 bases, and 5 bases stayed unmatched. The CDR3 is 17 amino acids. In germline, CDR1 is LNHNV, CDR2 YYDKDF (reference sequence). Variable domain in full (rest from reference TRBV15 and TRBJ2-1): DAMVIQNPRYQVTQFGKPVTLSCSQTLNHNVMYWYQQKSSQAPKLLFHYYDKDFNNEADTPDNFQSRRPNTSFCFLDIRSPGLGDTAMYLCATSRDFRLAGYNEQFFGPGTRLTVL.